The rows below give T cell receptor beta chains drawn from one sample of a study of somatic mutations in cytotoxic T cells in rheumatoid arthritis. This table comes from immunoSEQ multiplex PCR, and its TCRdb copy is limited to in-frame clones, with some not included. Among 15,000 to 20,000 clones listed, 79% were seen once. Material for sequencing was CD8+ T cells sorted from blood. Every receptor here comes from an adult with rheumatoid arthritis. Both conserved end residues are part of each CDR3. The order of the fields is D gene, J gene, V gene, clone size, CDR3 length, CDR3 protein, CDR3 DNA. A D gene is named only where the DNA matches it firmly. Expanded clones are given a class, and other clones once, few, many or no size at all.

D: NA
J: TRBJ2-1
V: TRBV19
size: NA
length: 15
CDR3: CASSRSFGQYNEQFF
DNA: TGTGCCAGTAGTAGGTCGTTCGGGCAATACAATGAGCAGTTCTTC

D: NA
J: TRBJ2-1
V: TRBV11-2
size: NA
length: 12
CDR3: CASSPRINEQFF
DNA: TGTGCCAGCAGCCCTCGGATCAATGAGCAGTTCTTC

D: TRBD1
J: TRBJ1-2
V: TRBV14
size: NA
length: 14
CDR3: CASRRTGNNYGYTF
DNA: TGTGCCAGCAGGAGGACAGGGAACAACTATGGCTACACCTTC

D: NA
J: TRBJ2-1
V: TRBV13
size: NA
length: 14
CDR3: CASSLWAGEGEQFF
DNA: TGTGCCAGCAGCTTATGGGCAGGGGAGGGTGAGCAGTTCTTC

D: TRBD2
J: TRBJ2-1
V: TRBV7-9
size: NA
length: 14
CDR3: CASSPGTTYNEQFF
DNA: TGTGCCAGCAGCCCAGGGACTACATACAATGAGCAGTTCTTC

D: NA
J: TRBJ1-1
V: TRBV9
size: NA
length: 13
CDR3: CASSAGSKTEAFF
DNA: TGTGCCAGCAGCGCGGGGTCGAAAACTGAAGCTTTCTTT

D: NA
J: TRBJ2-7
V: TRBV5-6
size: NA
length: 12
CDR3: CASRYSGYEQYF
DNA: TGTGCCAGCAGATACTCAGGATACGAGCAGTACTTC

D: NA
J: TRBJ1-1
V: TRBV19
size: few
length: 12
CDR3: CASSLERTEAFF
DNA: TGTGCCAGTAGTCTAGAGAGGACTGAAGCTTTCTTT

D: NA
J: TRBJ2-3
V: TRBV9
size: NA
length: 13
CDR3: CASSVDAKDTQYF
DNA: TGTGCCAGCAGCGTAGATGCAAAGGATACGCAGTATTTT

D: TRBD1
J: TRBJ2-7
V: TRBV5-1
size: once
length: 14
CDR3: CASSPGTGRDEQYF
DNA: TGCGCCAGCAGCCCAGGGACAGGGAGGGACGAGCAGTACTTC

D: TRBD2
J: TRBJ2-2
V: TRBV5-4
size: NA
length: 15
CDR3: CASSPGGMNTGELFF
DNA: TGTGCCAGCAGCCCCGGGGGGATGAACACCGGGGAGCTGTTTTTT

D: NA
J: TRBJ1-1
V: TRBV27
size: once
length: 11
CDR3: CASTHGGEAFF
DNA: TGTGCCAGCACTCACGGGGGGGAAGCTTTCTTT

D: TRBD1
J: TRBJ1-2
V: TRBV6-5
size: NA
length: 15
CDR3: CASRPDRETNYGYTF
DNA: TGTGCCAGCAGGCCGGACAGGGAAACTAACTATGGCTACACCTTC

D: NA
J: TRBJ2-3
V: TRBV7-2
size: few
length: 18
CDR3: CASSPGWGLGVGTDTQYF
DNA: TGTGCCAGCAGCCCTGGGTGGGGGCTTGGGGTAGGCACAGATACGCAGTATTTT

D: NA
J: TRBJ2-1
V: TRBV4-3
size: NA
length: 12
CDR3: CASSQDDDEQFF
DNA: TGCGCCAGCAGCCAAGACGACGATGAGCAGTTCTTC

D: NA
J: TRBJ2-1
V: TRBV7-8
size: NA
length: 16
CDR3: CASSSPLPETNNEQFF
DNA: TGTGCCAGCAGCTCCCCGCTACCCGAAACTAACAATGAGCAGTTCTTC

D: TRBD1
J: TRBJ2-1
V: TRBV28
size: NA
length: 14
CDR3: CASSEDRGLNEQFF
DNA: TGTGCCAGCAGTGAGGACAGGGGCTTGAATGAGCAGTTCTTC

D: NA
J: TRBJ1-1
V: TRBV10-3
size: NA
length: 14
CDR3: CAISEGGVDTEAFF
DNA: TGTGCCATCAGTGAGGGGGGGGTTGACACTGAAGCTTTCTTT

D: NA
J: TRBJ2-1
V: TRBV6-5
size: NA
length: 15
CDR3: CASRLLSGTPNEQFF
DNA: TGTGCCAGCAGGCTCTTATCGGGAACCCCCAATGAGCAGTTCTTC

D: NA
J: TRBJ1-4
V: TRBV6-7
size: NA
length: 15
CDR3: CASTLIILQDEKLFF
DNA: TGTGCCAGCACCCTAATAATTTTGCAGGATGAAAAACTGTTTTTT

D: NA
J: TRBJ1-1
V: TRBV7-9
size: NA
length: 15
CDR3: CASSPTARGNTEAFF
DNA: TGTGCCAGCAGCCCAACTGCCAGGGGGAACACTGAAGCTTTCTTT

D: NA
J: TRBJ1-1
V: TRBV19
size: NA
length: 16
CDR3: CASSIDREGPNTEAFF
DNA: TGTGCCAGTAGTATAGATCGCGAGGGGCCGAACACTGAAGCTTTCTTT

D: NA
J: TRBJ2-1
V: TRBV4-3
size: NA
length: 17
CDR3: CASSQDPGGSGSNEQFF
DNA: TGCGCCAGCAGCCAAGACCCGGGGGGCTCCGGGAGCAATGAGCAGTTCTTC

D: NA
J: TRBJ2-3
V: TRBV5-1
size: NA
length: 14
CDR3: CASSSEGVTDTQYF
DNA: TGCGCCAGCAGCTCGGAGGGGGTAACAGATACGCAGTATTTT

D: NA
J: TRBJ2-7
V: TRBV28
size: NA
length: 11
CDR3: CASSLGDEQYF
DNA: TGTGCCAGCAGTTTAGGGGACGAGCAGTACTTC

D: TRBD2
J: TRBJ2-1
V: TRBV27
size: NA
length: 12
CDR3: CASTLPGGEQFF
DNA: TGTGCCAGCACCCTACCGGGGGGTGAGCAGTTCTTC

D: NA
J: TRBJ2-5
V: TRBV7-6
size: NA
length: 14
CDR3: CASSFAGDGETQYF
DNA: TGTGCCAGCAGCTTTGCCGGGGATGGGGAGACCCAGTACTTC

D: TRBD2
J: TRBJ2-7
V: TRBV27
size: NA
length: 15
CDR3: CASSSSSGISYEQYF
DNA: TGTGCCAGCAGTTCTTCTAGCGGGATTTCCTACGAGCAGTACTTC

D: TRBD1
J: TRBJ2-2
V: TRBV27
size: NA
length: 14
CDR3: CASRGTGSGGELFF
DNA: TGTGCCAGCAGGGGGACAGGGAGTGGCGGGGAGCTGTTTTTT

D: TRBD2
J: TRBJ2-7
V: TRBV27
size: NA
length: 16
CDR3: CASSLLLAGGPYEQYF
DNA: TGTGCCAGCAGTTTATTGCTGGCGGGAGGGCCCTACGAGCAGTACTTC

D: TRBD2
J: TRBJ2-1
V: TRBV7-9
size: NA
length: 17
CDR3: CASSSPVGSGRGDEQFF
DNA: TGTGCCAGCAGCTCACCCGTGGGTAGCGGGAGAGGCGATGAGCAGTTCTTC

D: NA
J: TRBJ2-7
V: TRBV30
size: once
length: 14
CDR3: CAWSSEGGPYEQYF
DNA: TGTGCCTGGAGTTCTGAGGGAGGCCCCTACGAGCAGTACTTC

D: NA
J: TRBJ2-1
V: TRBV4-2
size: NA
length: 15
CDR3: CASSQGQGNYNEQFF
DNA: TGTGCCAGCAGCCAAGGCCAGGGAAACTACAATGAGCAGTTCTTC